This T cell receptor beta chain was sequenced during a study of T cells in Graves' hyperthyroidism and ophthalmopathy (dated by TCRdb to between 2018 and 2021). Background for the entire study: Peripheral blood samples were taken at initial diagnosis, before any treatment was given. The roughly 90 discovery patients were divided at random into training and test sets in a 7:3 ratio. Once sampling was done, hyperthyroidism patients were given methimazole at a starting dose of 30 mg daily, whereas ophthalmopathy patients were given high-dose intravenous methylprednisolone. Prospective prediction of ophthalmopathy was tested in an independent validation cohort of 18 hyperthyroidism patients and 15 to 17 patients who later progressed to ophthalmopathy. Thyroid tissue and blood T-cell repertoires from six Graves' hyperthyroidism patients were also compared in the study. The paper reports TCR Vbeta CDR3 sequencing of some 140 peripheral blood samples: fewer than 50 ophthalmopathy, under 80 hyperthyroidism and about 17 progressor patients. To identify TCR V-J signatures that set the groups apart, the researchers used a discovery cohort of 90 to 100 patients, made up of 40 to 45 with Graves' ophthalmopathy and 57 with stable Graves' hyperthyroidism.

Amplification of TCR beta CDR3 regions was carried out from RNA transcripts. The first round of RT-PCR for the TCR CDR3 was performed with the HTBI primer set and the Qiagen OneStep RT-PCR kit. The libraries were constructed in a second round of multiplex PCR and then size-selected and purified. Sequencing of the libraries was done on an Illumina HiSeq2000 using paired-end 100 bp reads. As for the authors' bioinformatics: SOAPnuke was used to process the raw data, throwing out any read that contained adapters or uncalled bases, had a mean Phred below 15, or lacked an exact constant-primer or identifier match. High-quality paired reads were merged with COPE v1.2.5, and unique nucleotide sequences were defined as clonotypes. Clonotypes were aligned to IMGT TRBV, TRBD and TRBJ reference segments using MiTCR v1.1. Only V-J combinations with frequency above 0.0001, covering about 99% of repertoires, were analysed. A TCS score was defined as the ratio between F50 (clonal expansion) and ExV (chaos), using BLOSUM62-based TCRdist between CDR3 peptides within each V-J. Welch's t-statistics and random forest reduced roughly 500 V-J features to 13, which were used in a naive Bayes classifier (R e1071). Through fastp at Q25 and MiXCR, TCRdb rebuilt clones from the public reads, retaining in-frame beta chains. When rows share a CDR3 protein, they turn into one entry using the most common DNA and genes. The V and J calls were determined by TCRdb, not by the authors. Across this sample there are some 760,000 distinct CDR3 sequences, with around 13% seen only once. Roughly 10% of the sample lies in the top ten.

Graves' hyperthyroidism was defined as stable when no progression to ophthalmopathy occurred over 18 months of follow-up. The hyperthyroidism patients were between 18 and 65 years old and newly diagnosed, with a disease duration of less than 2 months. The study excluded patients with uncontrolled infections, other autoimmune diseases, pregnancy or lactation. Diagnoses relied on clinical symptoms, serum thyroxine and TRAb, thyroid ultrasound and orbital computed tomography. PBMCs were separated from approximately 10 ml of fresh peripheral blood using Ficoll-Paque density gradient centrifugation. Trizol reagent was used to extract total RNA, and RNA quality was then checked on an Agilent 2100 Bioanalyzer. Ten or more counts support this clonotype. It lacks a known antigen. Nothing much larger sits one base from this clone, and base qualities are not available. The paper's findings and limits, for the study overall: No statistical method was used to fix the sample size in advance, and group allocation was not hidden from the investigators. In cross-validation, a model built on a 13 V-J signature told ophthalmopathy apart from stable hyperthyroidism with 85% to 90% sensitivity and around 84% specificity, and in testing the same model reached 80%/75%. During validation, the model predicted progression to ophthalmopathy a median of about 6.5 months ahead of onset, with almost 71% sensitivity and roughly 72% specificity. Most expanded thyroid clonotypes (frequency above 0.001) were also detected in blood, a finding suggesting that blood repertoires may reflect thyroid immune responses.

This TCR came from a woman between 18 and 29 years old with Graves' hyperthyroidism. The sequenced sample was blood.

CDR3 sequence: CSARRQISNQPQHF. The base sequence is TGCAGTGCTAGGCGACAGATTAGCAATCAGCCCCAGCATTTT. The chain links TRBV20-1 with TRBJ1-5; 5 matching bases give a weak D call of TRBD1. The CDR3 starts with the cysteine, ends with the phenylalanine, and has 14 residues. Only CDR3 DNA remains: 42 bases, in frame from the first base. A distance of 9 bases separates the germline ends of V and J, which lose 3 bases and 0 bases respectively. Based on the germline V gene (reference sequence), the CDR1 and CDR2 sequences are DFQATT and SNEGSKA.